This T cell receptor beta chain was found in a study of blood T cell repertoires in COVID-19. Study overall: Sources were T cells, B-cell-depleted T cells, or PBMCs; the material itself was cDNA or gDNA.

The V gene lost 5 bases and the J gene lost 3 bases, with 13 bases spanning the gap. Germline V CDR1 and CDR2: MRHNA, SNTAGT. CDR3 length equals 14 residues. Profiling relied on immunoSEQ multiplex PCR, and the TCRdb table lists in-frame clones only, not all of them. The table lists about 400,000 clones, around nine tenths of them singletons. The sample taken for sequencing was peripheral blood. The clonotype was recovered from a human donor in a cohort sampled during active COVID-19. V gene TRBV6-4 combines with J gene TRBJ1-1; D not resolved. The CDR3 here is CASSLDYSDTEAFF. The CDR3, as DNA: TGTGCCAGCAGTTTAGACTACAGTGACACTGAAGCTTTCTTT.